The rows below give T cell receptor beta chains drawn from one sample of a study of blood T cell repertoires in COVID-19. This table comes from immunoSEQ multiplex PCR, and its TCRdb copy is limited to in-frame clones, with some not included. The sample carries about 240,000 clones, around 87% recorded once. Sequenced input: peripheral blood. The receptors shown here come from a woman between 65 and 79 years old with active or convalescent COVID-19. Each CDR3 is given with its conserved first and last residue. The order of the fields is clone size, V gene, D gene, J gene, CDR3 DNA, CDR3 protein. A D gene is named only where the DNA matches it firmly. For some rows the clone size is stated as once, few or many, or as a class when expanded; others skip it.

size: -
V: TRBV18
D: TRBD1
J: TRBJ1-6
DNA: TGTGCCAGCTCCCCCGGGACAGATAATTCACCCCTCCACTTT
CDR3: CASSPGTDNSPLHF

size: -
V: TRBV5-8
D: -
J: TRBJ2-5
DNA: TGTGCCAACCCACGCTACGGAGAAGAGACCCAGTACTTC
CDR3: CANPRYGEETQYF

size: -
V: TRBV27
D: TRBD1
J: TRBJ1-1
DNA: TGTGCCAGCAGTTCAGCTAGCCGACAGGGGAGAACTGAAGCTTTCTTT
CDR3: CASSSASRQGRTEAFF

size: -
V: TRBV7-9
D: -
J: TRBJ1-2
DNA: TGTGCCAGCAGCATCACAGTCGACAAGCGGGGCTACACCTTC
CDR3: CASSITVDKRGYTF

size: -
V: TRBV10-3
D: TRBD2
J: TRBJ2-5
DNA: TGTGCCATCAGTGAAGCGGGGGGTCCTCAAGAGACCCAGTACTTC
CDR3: CAISEAGGPQETQYF

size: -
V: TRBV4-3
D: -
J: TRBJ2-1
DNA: TGCGCCAGCAGCCCAGGGGGCGGGGGTAGTGAGCAGTTCTTC
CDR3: CASSPGGGGSEQFF

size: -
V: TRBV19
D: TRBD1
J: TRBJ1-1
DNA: TGTGCCAGTAGTATACAGGGGGCCGTTACTGAAGCTTTCTTT
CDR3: CASSIQGAVTEAFF

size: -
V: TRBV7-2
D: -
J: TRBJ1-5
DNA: TGTGCCAGCAGCGTCGGGAGGAATCAGCCCCAGCATTTT
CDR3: CASSVGRNQPQHF

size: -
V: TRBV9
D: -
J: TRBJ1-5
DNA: TGTGCCAGCAGCGTGGGACCGTTAAGGGGGCAGCCCCAGCATTTT
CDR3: CASSVGPLRGQPQHF

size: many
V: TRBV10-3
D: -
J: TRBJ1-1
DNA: TGTGCCATCAGCGAGACAGTGAACACTGAAGCTTTCTTT
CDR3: CAISETVNTEAFF

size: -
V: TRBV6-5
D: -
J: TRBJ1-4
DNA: TGTGCCAGTAACCAGGGCAATGAAAAACTGTTTTTT
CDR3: CASNQGNEKLFF

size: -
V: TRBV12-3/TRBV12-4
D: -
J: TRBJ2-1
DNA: TGTGCCAGCAGTTTATCCACACCCAATGAGCAGTTCTTC
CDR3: CASSLSTPNEQFF

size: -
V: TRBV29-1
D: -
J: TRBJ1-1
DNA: TGCAGCGCGTCCGGGACACGGAACACTGAAGCTTTCTTT
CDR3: CSASGTRNTEAFF

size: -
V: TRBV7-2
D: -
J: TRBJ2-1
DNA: TGTGCCAGCAGCTTAGCCTCGGTCGGTATAGATGAGCAGTTCTTC
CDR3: CASSLASVGIDEQFF

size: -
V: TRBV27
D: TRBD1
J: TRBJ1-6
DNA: TGTGCCAGCAGCTGGGACAGAAGTAAGAGCTCCTATAATTCACCCCTCCACTTT
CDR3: CASSWDRSKSSYNSPLHF

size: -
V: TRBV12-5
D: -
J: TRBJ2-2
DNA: TGTGCTAGTGGCGACCCCGGGACATCGAACACCGGGGAGCTGTTTTTT
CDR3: CASGDPGTSNTGELFF

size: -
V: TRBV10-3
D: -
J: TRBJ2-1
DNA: TGTGCCATAGCAGAGGACAATGAGCAGTTCTTC
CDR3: CAIAEDNEQFF

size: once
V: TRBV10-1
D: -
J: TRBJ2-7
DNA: TGCGCCAGCAGTGAGGGCTTAGGGACTCCCTACGAGCAGTACTTC
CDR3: CASSEGLGTPYEQYF

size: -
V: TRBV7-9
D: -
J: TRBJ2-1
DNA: TGTGCCAGCAGCTTATTGCTGGAGAATGAGCAGTTCTTC
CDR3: CASSLLLENEQFF

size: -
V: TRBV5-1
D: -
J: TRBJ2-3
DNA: TGCGCCAGCATGCAGGGGTTTAGCACAGATACGCAGTATTTT
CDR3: CASMQGFSTDTQYF

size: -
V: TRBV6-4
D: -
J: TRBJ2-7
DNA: TGTGCCAGCAGTGTAAGACTCTACGAGCAGTACTTC
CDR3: CASSVRLYEQYF

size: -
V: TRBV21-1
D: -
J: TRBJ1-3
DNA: TGTGCCAGCAACGCTGGGCCACTGGCAAGAAACACCATATATTTT
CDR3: CASNAGPLARNTIYF

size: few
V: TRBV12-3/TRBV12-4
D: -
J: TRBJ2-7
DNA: TGTGCCAGCAGTTTGAGGACAGACTACGAGCAGTACTTC
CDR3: CASSLRTDYEQYF

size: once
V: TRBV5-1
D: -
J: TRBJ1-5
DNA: TGCGCCAGCAGCTTCGGGGATAGCAATCAGCCCCAGCATTTT
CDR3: CASSFGDSNQPQHF

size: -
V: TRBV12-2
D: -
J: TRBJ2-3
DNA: TGTGCAAGTCGTGAGCGGGGGGGCACAGATACGCAGTATTTT
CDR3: CASRERGGTDTQYF

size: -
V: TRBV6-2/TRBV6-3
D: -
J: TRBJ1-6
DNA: TGTGCCAGCAGTTACTTTAATCGACAGTTATCCTCACCCCTCCACTTT
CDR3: CASSYFNRQLSSPLHF

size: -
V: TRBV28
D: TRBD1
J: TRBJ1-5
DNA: TGTGCCAGCAGCCAGGGCGGGGACAGGGACCAGCCCCAGCATTTT
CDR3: CASSQGGDRDQPQHF

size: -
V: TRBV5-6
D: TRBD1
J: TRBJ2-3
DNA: TGTGCCAGCAGCCCTGACAGGGAGGATACGCAGTATTTT
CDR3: CASSPDREDTQYF

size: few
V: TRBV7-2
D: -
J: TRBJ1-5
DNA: TGTGCCAGCAGCTTAGTCAGGGGCCAGCCCCAGCATTTT
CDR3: CASSLVRGQPQHF

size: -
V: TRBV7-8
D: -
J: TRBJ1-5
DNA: TGTGCCAGCAGCCTAGGGGGGCAGGGTAATCAGCCCCAGCATTTT
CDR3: CASSLGGQGNQPQHF

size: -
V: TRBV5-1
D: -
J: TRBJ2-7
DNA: TGCGCCAGCAGCTTGGAACAGGGTATAGGCGAGCAGTACTTC
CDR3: CASSLEQGIGEQYF

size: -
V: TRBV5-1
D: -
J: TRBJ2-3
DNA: TGCGCCAGCAGCTTGACCGAAGGAGAGGGCACAGATACGCAGTATTTT
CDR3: CASSLTEGEGTDTQYF

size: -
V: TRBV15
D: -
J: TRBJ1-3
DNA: TGTGCCACCAGCAGAGTTGGCAGCCGCGGCACCATATATTTT
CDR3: CATSRVGSRGTIYF

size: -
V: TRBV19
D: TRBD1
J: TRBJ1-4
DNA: TGTGCCAGTGTGGACAGGGAAAGGAAAAAACTGTTTTTT
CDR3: CASVDRERKKLFF

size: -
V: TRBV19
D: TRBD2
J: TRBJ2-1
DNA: TGTGCCAGTGTAGCGGGGGCGGGCTACAATGAGCAGTTCTTC
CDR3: CASVAGAGYNEQFF

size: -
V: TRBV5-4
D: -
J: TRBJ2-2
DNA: TGTGCCAGCAGCTTGGGGCGGGGGCCAGGCACCGGGGAGCTGTTTTTT
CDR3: CASSLGRGPGTGELFF

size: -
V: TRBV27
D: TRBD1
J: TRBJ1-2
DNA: TGTGCCAGCAGTTTAAGGGGGCGCGATTTATTGTATGGCTACACCTTC
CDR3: CASSLRGRDLLYGYTF

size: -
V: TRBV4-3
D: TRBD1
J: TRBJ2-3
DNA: TGCGCCAGCAGCCAAGACCAGGCAGGGGGTGCAGATACGCAGTATTTT
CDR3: CASSQDQAGGADTQYF

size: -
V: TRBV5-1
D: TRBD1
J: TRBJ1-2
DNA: TGCGCCAGCAGCAGAGGGACAGGCTCAAAAAACTATGGCTACACCTTC
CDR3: CASSRGTGSKNYGYTF

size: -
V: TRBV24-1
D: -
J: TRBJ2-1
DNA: TGTGCCACCGGACGGGGGTCAAATGAGCAGTTCTTC
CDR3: CATGRGSNEQFF

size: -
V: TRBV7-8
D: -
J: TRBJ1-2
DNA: TGTGCCAGCAGCTTACCTCCTGGAGCGACTTATGGCTGCACCTTC
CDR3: CASSLPPGATYGCTF

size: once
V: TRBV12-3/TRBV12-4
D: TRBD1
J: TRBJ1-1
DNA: TGTGCCAGCAGTTTTGGGACAGGGGGAGCTTTCTTT
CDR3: CASSFGTGGAFF

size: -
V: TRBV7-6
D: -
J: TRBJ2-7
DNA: TGTGCCAGCAGCTTAGGGCCCTCGGCGGACTACGAGCAGTACTTC
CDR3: CASSLGPSADYEQYF

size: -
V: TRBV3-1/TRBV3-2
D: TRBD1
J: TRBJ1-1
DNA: TGTGCCAGCAGCCAAGTGGGAGGGGGACAGGGAAGGGGCACTGAAGCTTTCTTT
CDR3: CASSQVGGGQGRGTEAFF

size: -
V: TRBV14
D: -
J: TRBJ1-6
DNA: TGTGCCAGCAGCTCCGTTGGAGATTCACCCCTCCACTTT
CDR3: CASSSVGDSPLHF

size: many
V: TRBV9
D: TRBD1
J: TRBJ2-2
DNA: TGTGCCAGCAGCGTAGAAGGGACAGGACTTAGCGGGGAGCTGTTTTTT
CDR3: CASSVEGTGLSGELFF

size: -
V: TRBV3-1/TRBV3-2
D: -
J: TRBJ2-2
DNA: TGTGCCAGCAGCCAACAGCGTCTAAACACCGGGGAGCTGTTTTTT
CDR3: CASSQQRLNTGELFF

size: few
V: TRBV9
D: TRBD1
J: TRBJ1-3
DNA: TGTGCCAGCAGCCCGCGGGGGACAGGGCGCTCTGGAAACACCATATATTTT
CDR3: CASSPRGTGRSGNTIYF

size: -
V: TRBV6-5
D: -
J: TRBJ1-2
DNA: TGTGCCAGCATGGAGACCTGGGGGTACAGGGATGGCTACACCTTC
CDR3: CASMETWGYRDGYTF

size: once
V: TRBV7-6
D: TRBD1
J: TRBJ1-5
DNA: TGTGCCAGCAGCTCGACAGGGGAAGGCGGGAATCAGCTCCAGCATTTT
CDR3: CASSSTGEGGNQLQHF

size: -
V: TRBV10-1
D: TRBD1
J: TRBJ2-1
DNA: TGCGCCAGCACCCCGGGACAGGGGTGGAATGAGCAGTTCTTC
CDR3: CASTPGQGWNEQFF

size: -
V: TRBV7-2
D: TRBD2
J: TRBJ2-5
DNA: TGTGCCAGCAGCCAAACCGGGACTACGCAAGAGACCCAGTACTTC
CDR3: CASSQTGTTQETQYF

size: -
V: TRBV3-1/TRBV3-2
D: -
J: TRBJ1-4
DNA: TGTGCCAGCAGCCAGCCAGGGCTTACTAATGAAAAACTGTTTTTT
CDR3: CASSQPGLTNEKLFF

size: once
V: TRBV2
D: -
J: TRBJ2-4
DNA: TGTGCCAGCATGGGAGGTAAAAACATTCAGTACTTC
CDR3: CASMGGKNIQYF

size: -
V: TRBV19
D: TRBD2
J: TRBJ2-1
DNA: TGTGCCAGCTCCCATGGCGGGGGGGCAAATGAGCAGTTCTTC
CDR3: CASSHGGGANEQFF

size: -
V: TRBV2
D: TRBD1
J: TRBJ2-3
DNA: TGTGCCAGCATCCCGGGACAGGCCGCAGATACGCAGTATTTT
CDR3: CASIPGQAADTQYF

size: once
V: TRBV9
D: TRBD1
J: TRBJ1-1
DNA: TGTGCCAGCAGCTCAGGGGGTCGACTCCCTGAAGCTTTCTTT
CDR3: CASSSGGRLPEAFF

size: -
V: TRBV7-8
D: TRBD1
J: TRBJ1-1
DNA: TGTGCCAGCAGCCCCCGGACAGGGTATCCCTCTGAAGCTTTCTTT
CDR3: CASSPRTGYPSEAFF

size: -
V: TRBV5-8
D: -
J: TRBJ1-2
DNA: TGTGCCAGCAGCCGAGGTTCCCTCTATGGCTACACCTTC
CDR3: CASSRGSLYGYTF